This T cell receptor beta chain was sequenced for a study of shared T cell receptors in the human thymus. Repertoires were generated with immunoSEQ multiplex PCR, while TCRdb's copy carries only in-frame clones and drops some. The table has 640,000 or so clones, 87% seen once. The CDR3 runs 17 residues. Germline CDR1 is LNHDA and CDR2 is SQIVND (reference sequence). Losses at the gene ends were 4 bases for V and 7 bases for J; bases not matched to a gene: 14. This clone was observed once. These data also featured in a second study, about human thymus T cells. That investigation notes: Infants, healthy and Finnish, who were having corrective surgery for congenital heart defects served as donors. Corrective heart surgery yielded the resections from which the thymus tissue came. Related reports documented highly overlapping thymic repertoires among unrelated individuals.

Sequences were obtained from thymocytes. The TCR originated in a boy younger than two with a congenital heart defect. J is TRBJ1-4 and V is TRBV19; 8 bases align to TRBD1. The CDR3 DNA is TGTGCCAGTAGTACCGGGACAGGACGTCTCGGTAGTGAAAAACTGTTTTTT. Encoded protein: CASSTGTGRLGSEKLFF.